This T cell receptor (beta chain) derives from a study of control samples from healthy donors and cancer patients. Germline loops: CDR1 SGHAT, CDR2 FQNNGV. V lost 0 bases and J lost 3, with 11 bases in between. CDR3 length: 15 residues. Some clones are missing from TCRdb's copy, which holds only in-frame ones; the method was immunoSEQ multiplex PCR. The sample records around 130,000 clones, around 89% being singletons. The sequence came from a man aged 45-65 years in good health. The chain carries TRBV11-2 and TRBJ1-2; a possible D gene is TRBD1 (6 bases). The sequencing input was blood. CDR3 sequence (DNA): TGTGCCAGCAGCTTAGATCCGGGGGCCTACTATGGCTACACCTTC. As protein: CASSLDPGAYYGYTF.